The T cell receptor beta chain under discussion was sequenced for a study of spatial heterogeneity in lung cancer. Trimming pared 1 base from V and 5 bases from J, leaving 14 bases between. The CDR3 covers 16 residues. Germline CDR1 is SGHVT and CDR2 is SQSDAQ. Time point specified: sample taken at primary tumor resection. The donors comprised roughly 71 untreated early-stage non-small cell lung cancer patients. Sequencing was performed on whole RNA extracted from tumor and nontumor lung tissue, or from frozen PBMC, and the material was left unsorted. Every molecule of TCR cDNA had its own unique molecular identifier. TCRdb reanalysed the 5' RACE reads using MiXCR and keeps one entry per CDR3 protein. The sample includes tens of thousands of distinct CDR3 sequences, roughly 12% of them seen just once.

The specimen was PBMCs, collected at surgery. This TCR was recovered from a male donor with early-stage non-small cell lung cancer. The chain is built from TRBV7-4 and TRBJ2-2; maybe TRBD1 (6 bases). CDR3 in amino acids: CASSLVGGLRTGELFF. DNA for the CDR3: TGTGCCAGCAGCTTAGTTGGGGGCTTGAGGACCGGGGAGCTGTTTTTT.